The 27 T cell receptor beta chains presented below share a single source sample, sequenced in a study of OX40 agonist ivuxolimab in advanced cancers. Assay used: immunoSEQ multiplex PCR; TCRdb lists only in-frame clones, some missing. The table records under 35,000 clones, approximately 92% of them present only once. This sample comprised CD4+ or CD8+ T cells sorted from blood, obtained in a trial of the OX40 agonist ivuxolimab. The receptors shown here come from an adult with an advanced solid tumor such as melanoma, head and neck, liver or kidney cancer.

The chain joins TRBV10-2 to TRBJ2-2; D gene uncertain. Germline loops: CDR1 WSHSY, CDR2 SAAADI. The CDR3 spans 14 residues. V shed 2 bases and J shed 1 base, with 5 bases lying between them. The CDR3 sequence is CASSERVNTGELFF. Here the CDR3 DNA reads TGCGCCAGCAGTGAGAGGGTGAACACCGGGGAGCTGTTTTTT.

This chain uses TRBV13 with TRBJ2-3; 9 bases align to TRBD1. The CDR3 extends over 17 amino acids. J gave up 0 bases and V 4 bases, and 8 bases lay outside the gene matches. Germline CDR1 PRHDT, CDR2 FYEKMQ (reference sequence). DNA for the CDR3: TGTGCCAGCAGCTCCTACCGCGACAGGGGGAGCACAGATACGCAGTATTTT. Protein sequence: CASSSYRDRGSTDTQYF.

This chain uses TRBV28 with TRBJ2-5; 9 nucleotides match TRBD1. V trimming: 6 bases; J trimming: 2 bases; junction bases outside the gene matches: 16. Looked up from germline, CDR1 is MDHEN and CDR2 is SYDVKM. There are 18 residues in the CDR3. DNA of the CDR3: TGTGCCAGCAGCTCAGAGCCACACCGGGACAGGGTGCAAGAGACCCAGTACTTC. It encodes CASSSEPHRDRVQETQYF.

The J gene is TRBJ1-2, the V gene TRBV9; tentatively, D is TRBD1 (6 bases). Per the germline V gene, CDR1 is SGDLS and CDR2 is YYNGEE. V lost 3 bases and J 4 bases, leaving 13 bases between the germline ends. This CDR3 has 14 residues. The CDR3 DNA sequence: TGTGCCAGCAGCGACCGGGACACCTTCTATGGCTACACCTTC. Protein sequence: CASSDRDTFYGYTF.

The chain uses TRBV7-8 and TRBJ2-3; TRBD2 matches 11 bases. Germline V lookup: CDR1 SGHVS, CDR2 FQNEAQ. The ends lost 1 base at V and 2 bases at J; junction bases unmatched: 5. This CDR3 is built from 17 residues. CDR3 loop: CASSLVIAGGSTDTQYF. The CDR3 DNA follows: TGTGCCAGCAGCTTAGTTATAGCGGGAGGGTCCACAGATACGCAGTATTTT.

J is TRBJ2-5 and V is TRBV13; unclear D gene. The CDR3 has 15 residues. Germline assignment: CDR1 PRHDT and CDR2 FYEKMQ (reference sequence). Trimming stripped 5 bases from V and 5 bases from J, with 18 bases between. This chain's CDR3 is CASSPILSRNETQYF. The CDR3 DNA reads as TGTGCCAGCAGCCCTATCCTTAGCCGGAACGAGACCCAGTACTTC.

This chain uses TRBV5-4 with TRBJ1-2, with no clear D. Germline values: CDR1 SGHNT, CDR2 YYREEE (reference sequence). The CDR3 has 12 residues. The ends were cut back, 0 bases at V and 3 bases at J, with 3 bases in the middle. DNA of the CDR3: TGTGCCAGCAGCTTGGAAGACTATGGCTACACCTTC. Its protein product is CASSLEDYGYTF.

The DNA for the CDR3 is TGTGCCAGCCATGACTCGGGTGAGCAGTTCTTC. It translates to CASHDSGEQFF. The chain links TRBV7-2 to TRBJ2-1, with no clear D. The CDR3 is 11 amino acids. V was clipped by 8 bases and J by 9 bases, with 11 bases between them. Germline V lookup: CDR1 SGHTA, CDR2 FQGNSA. The variable domain in full, with the rest retrieved from reference TRBV7-2 and TRBJ2-1, is GAGVSQSPSNKVTEKGKDVELRCDPISGHTALYWYRQSLGQGLEFLIYFQGNSAPDKSGLPSDRFSAERTGGSVSTLTIQRTQQEDSAVYLCASHDSGEQFFGPGTRLTVL.

This chain connects TRBV28 to TRBJ1-1; D is possibly TRBD1 (5 bases). V gave up 7 bases and J gave up 7 bases, with 10 bases separating them. CDR1 and CDR2 from the germline V gene are MDHEN and SYDVKM. This CDR3 spans 11 amino acids. DNA of the CDR3: TGTGCCAGCACCCCAGGGAATGAAGCTTTCTTT. Its protein product is CASTPGNEAFF.

This chain connects TRBV15 to TRBJ2-7; 8 bases agree with TRBD1. J lost 1 base, V lost 0 bases, and 5 bases had no gene match. The CDR3 sequence is 16 residues long. The germline gives CDR1 LNHNV, CDR2 YYDKDF (reference sequence). In DNA form, the CDR3 reads TGTGCCACCAGCAGAGAACCTGGGACAGGTTCCTACGAGCAGTACTTC. Its protein is CATSREPGTGSYEQYF.

This clone was counted between two and nine times. CDR3 bases: TGTGCCAGCAGCCCGAGAGGACAGGGCAATCAGCCCCAGCATTTT. Translation: CASSPRGQGNQPQHF. The rearrangement links TRBV4-2 to TRBJ1-5, with 7 positions matching TRBD1. The ends lost 4 bases at V and 2 bases at J; junction bases unmatched: 5. CDR3 length: 15 residues. CDR1 is LGHNA, CDR2 YNFKEQ, per germline.

The chain has TRBV13 and TRBJ2-3; 9 bases agree with TRBD1. This CDR3 is 17 amino acids long. Per germline, CDR1 PRHDT and CDR2 FYEKMQ (reference sequence). V dropped 0 bases and J dropped 3; count of bases not matched to a gene: 7. CDR3 in DNA: TGTGCCAGCAGCTTAGGCGTTGACAGGGGGGTAACAGATACGCAGTATTTT. Residues: CASSLGVDRGVTDTQYF.

The chain employs TRBV19 and TRBJ2-3, with 10 bases lining up with TRBD2. Germline-derived CDR1 and CDR2 are LNHDA and SQIVND (reference sequence). With V trimmed by 5 bases and J by 6 bases, 11 bases remained unmatched. The CDR3 is made up of 16 amino acids. The DNA of the CDR3 is TGTGCCAGTAGTTGGTTTCTAGCGGGAGTGAGTGATACGCAGTATTTT. Translating gives CASSWFLAGVSDTQYF. The full variable domain, with the rest looked up from reference TRBV19 and TRBJ2-3, is DGGITQSPKYLFRKEGQNVTLSCEQNLNHDAMYWYRQDPGQGLRLIYYSQIVNDFQKGDIAEGYSVSREKKESFPLTVTSAQKNPTAFYLCASSWFLAGVSDTQYFGPGTRLTVL.

Comment on this clone: The junction departs from germline at one end; a sequencing error may be responsible. The chain has TRBV7-2 and TRBJ1-2; no firm D call. CDR1 is SGHTA, CDR2 FQGNSA, per germline. The CDR3 extends over 16 amino acids. The DNA of the CDR3 is TGTGCCAGCAGCTTAATCATCGAGTTTACTAAGTATGGCTACACCTTC. It codes for CASSLIIEFTKYGYTF.

The chain is built from TRBV5-6 and TRBJ1-1, with 8 bases matching TRBD1. This CDR3 contains 16 residues. The V and J ends lost 1 base and 1 base, in that order; junction bases with no gene match: 6. Germline assignment: CDR1 SGHDT and CDR2 YYEEEE. The CDR3 region is CASSLTQGAANTEAFF. The CDR3 DNA sequence: TGTGCCAGCAGCTTGACGCAGGGGGCAGCGAACACTGAAGCTTTCTTT.

The J gene is TRBJ1-1, the V gene TRBV5-4, with D possibly being TRBD1 (6 bases). Germline loops: CDR1 SGHNT, CDR2 YYREEE (reference sequence). V lost 5 bases to trimming and J lost 4 bases, with 15 bases between them. The CDR3 loop spans 14 amino acids. CDR3 sequence reads: CASSVRGYGTEAFF. CDR3 bases: TGTGCCAGCAGTGTGAGGGGGTATGGCACTGAAGCTTTCTTT.

This rearrangement joins TRBV6-5 to TRBJ2-1; no firm D call. From germline, CDR1 is MNHEY and CDR2 SVGAGI. The V end was cut by 2 bases, the J end by 6 bases, with 11 bases between. This CDR3 has 14 amino acids. CDR3 sequence (DNA): TGTGCCAGCAGTTACGTGGAGTCCGGCAATGAGCAGTTCTTC. This encodes CASSYVESGNEQFF.

The sample holds a few counts of this clone. The chain uses TRBV9 and TRBJ1-1; weak D call: TRBD1 (5 bases). Germline V gene data show CDR1 as SGDLS and CDR2 as YYNGEE. CDR3 size: 15 residues. The V end was cut by 0 bases, the J end by 4 bases, with 13 bases between. This chain's CDR3 is CASSVASGAGTEAFF. Written as DNA, the CDR3 is TGTGCCAGCAGCGTAGCTTCCGGGGCCGGCACTGAAGCTTTCTTT. The complete variable domain, with remaining parts taken from reference TRBV9 and TRBJ1-1, reads DSGVTQTPKHLITATGQRVTLRCSPRSGDLSVYWYQQSLDQGLQFLIQYYNGEERAKGNILERFSAQQFPDLHSELNLSSLELGDSALYFCASSVASGAGTEAFFGQGTRLTVV.

The chain couples TRBV19 to TRBJ1-4, with TRBD1 matching 9 bases. CDR3 length: 14 amino acids. The V gene's germline CDR1 is LNHDA and CDR2 SQIVND (reference sequence). V dropped 6 bases and J dropped 4; count of bases not matched to a gene: 3. In nucleotides, the CDR3 is TGTGCCAGTAGAACAGGGGGCGTTAATGAAAAACTGTTTTTT. Protein product: CASRTGGVNEKLFF. Full variable domain (rest looked up from reference TRBV19 and TRBJ1-4): DGGITQSPKYLFRKEGQNVTLSCEQNLNHDAMYWYRQDPGQGLRLIYYSQIVNDFQKGDIAEGYSVSREKKESFPLTVTSAQKNPTAFYLCASRTGGVNEKLFFGSGTQLSVL.

The chain uses TRBV28 and TRBJ2-7, with D uncertain. CDR1 and CDR2 (germline): MDHEN, SYDVKM. Trimming shortened V by 4 bases and J by 1 base, and 11 bases separated the two germline ends. CDR3 length: 14 residues. CDR3 loop: CASSSLRPSYEQYF. CDR3 bases: TGTGCCAGCAGTTCTCTCAGGCCATCCTACGAGCAGTACTTC.

CDR3 in DNA: TGTGCCAGCAGCCATACGGACGTTGCCGGGGAGCTGTTTTTT. This translates into CASSHTDVAGELFF. V gene TRBV7-6 combines with J gene TRBJ2-2; D call uncertain. Between the trimmed V and J ends, which lost 5 bases and 6 bases, there was a span of 13 bases. The germline V gene has CDR1 SGHVS and CDR2 FNYEAQ. The CDR3 spans 14 residues. Filled out from reference TRBV7-6 and TRBJ2-2, the complete variable domain reads GAGVSQSPRYKVTKRGQDVALRCDPISGHVSLYWYRQALGQGPEFLTYFNYEAQQDKSGLPNDRFSAERPEGSISTLTIQRTEQRDSAMYRCASSHTDVAGELFFGEGSRLTVL.

This sequence joins TRBV7-3 and TRBJ2-7; no clear D. Germline V CDR1 and CDR2: SGHTA, FQGTGA. The ends were cut back, 4 bases at V and 3 bases at J, with 13 bases in the middle. The CDR3 is 14 amino acids. CDR3 residues: CASSSQPRGYEQYF. CDR3 in DNA: TGTGCCAGCAGCTCCCAGCCTAGAGGCTACGAGCAGTACTTC. The variable domain in full, completed from reference TRBV7-3 and TRBJ2-7, reads GAGVSQTPSNKVTEKGKYVELRCDPISGHTALYWYRQSLGQGPEFLIYFQGTGAADDSGLPNDRFFAVRPEGSVSTLKIQRTERGDSAVYLCASSSQPRGYEQYFGPGTRLTVT.

V usage is TRBV29-1 and J usage is TRBJ2-5, with a tentative D call TRBD1 (7 bases). The germline V gene has CDR1 SQVTM and CDR2 ANQGSEA. The CDR3 consists of 15 residues. The V gene lost 5 bases and the J gene lost 5 bases, with 21 bases spanning the gap. The CDR3, as DNA: TGCAGCGTTCTCCTGCGGGCAGGGGGGAGGGAGACCCAGTACTTC. It is translated as CSVLLRAGGRETQYF.

The J gene is TRBJ2-1, the V gene TRBV13; tentative D call: TRBD1 (6 bases). The CDR3 runs to 15 residues. Deletions cut 5 bases from V and 6 bases from J, with 17 bases between. CDR1 and CDR2 (germline): PRHDT, FYEKMQ (reference sequence). CDR3 bases: TGTGCCAGCAGCCCGACCGGGACAACAATCAATGAGCAGTTCTTC. Its protein is CASSPTGTTINEQFF. The variable domain in full, with the rest retrieved from reference TRBV13 and TRBJ2-1, is AAGVIQSPRHLIKEKRETATLKCYPIPRHDTVYWYQQGPGQDPQFLISFYEKMQSDKGSIPDRFSAQQFSDYHSELNMSSLELGDSALYFCASSPTGTTINEQFFGPGTRLTVL.

The chain carries TRBV5-1 and TRBJ2-1; possible D gene TRBD2, 5 bases. V was shortened by 4 bases and J by 6 bases, with 11 bases between the two germline ends. The CDR3 runs 13 residues. Germline loops: CDR1 SGHRS, CDR2 YFSETQ. DNA for the CDR3: TGCGCCAGCAGCGTTCTGGACTCCAATGAGCAGTTCTTC. Protein product: CASSVLDSNEQFF.

This chain connects TRBV27 to TRBJ2-2, with no clear D. The CDR3 is 14 amino acids. Germline lookup yields CDR1 MNHEY and CDR2 SMNVEV (reference sequence). V was clipped by 7 bases and J by 6 bases, with 15 bases between them. CDR3 in DNA: TGTGCCAGCACTCGAAGGGCCTTATCCGGGGAGCTGTTTTTT. Translated: CASTRRALSGELFF.

The gene calls are TRBV28 and TRBJ1-3; TRBD1 matches at 7 bases. This CDR3 is 15 amino acids long. Trimming cost V 3 bases and J 4 bases; bases outside gene matches: 6. Per the germline V gene, CDR1 is MDHEN and CDR2 is SYDVKM. The CDR3 nucleotides read TGTGCCAGCAGTTTGAGTCCGGGACAGGGAAACACCATATATTTT. It is translated as CASSLSPGQGNTIYF.